The clone carrying this T cell receptor (beta chain) occurred a few times. Isolated RNA was reverse transcribed in full, so expressed TCRB transcripts were sequenced. TCRdb's table, derived via immunoSEQ multiplex PCR, lists solely in-frame clones and lacks some. The table lists 250,000 to 400,000 clones, around 15% of them singletons. The data were taken from a study of beta chain features in type 1 diabetes. As for the study in general: Age, gender and cell yields were similar between patients and healthy donors.

The collection from each donor was one heparinised blood draw averaging roughly 110 mL. The origin of this receptor is a man under 40 in good health. Sequencing input: central memory CD4+ T cells from blood.

The CDR3 loop reads CASLPRRNTEAFF. The CDR3 DNA reads as TGTGCCAGCCTCCCGAGGAGGAACACTGAAGCTTTCTTT. The V gene is TRBV21-1, the J gene TRBJ1-1. TRBV21-1 is a pseudogene. The CDR3 is 13 amino acids.